This T cell receptor (beta chain) emerged from a study of CD4 and CD8 cells across lung adenocarcinoma regions. CDR1 and CDR2 (germline): MNHEY, SVGAGI. The CDR3 is 18 amino acids. The junction had 18 bases not matched to a gene; V was cut back by 2 bases and J by 8 bases. TCRdb analysed the PCR reads with MiXCR anew, one entry per CDR3 protein. This table holds more than 25,000 distinct CDR3 sequences, about half found once. The patients had localized lung adenocarcinoma, a non-small cell subtype. The sequenced sample consisted of CD8+ T cells from the center of a lung tumor. The source of this sequence is a male donor with lung adenocarcinoma. The CD4 and CD8 labels of this study may be unreliable. This rearrangement joins TRBV6-5 to TRBJ2-4; TRBD1 matches at 7 bases. CDR3: CASSYRGPGQWATDIQYF. The CDR3 DNA follows: TGTGCCAGCAGTTACAGGGGGCCGGGCCAGTGGGCCACAGACATTCAGTACTTC.